This T cell receptor beta chain stems from a study of blood T cell repertoires in COVID-19 (dated by TCRdb to about 2020). Describing the broader study: The collaborator samples originated in the United States, Italy and Spain and spanned the acute and convalescent phases of COVID-19. The prospective study material was composed of cDNA or gDNA derived from T cells, B-cell-depleted T cells, or PBMCs. Subjects who had been exposed to COVID-19, were actively infected with it, or had recovered from it provided the deeply sampled blood TCRbeta repertoires that made up the dataset. A freely available public database, intended as a resource for researchers studying the immune response to SARS-CoV-2, is where the repertoires were released. Samples were obtained from the ongoing ImmuneRACE study (first 160 participants) and from over 1,000 subjects provided by 6 global collaborators. The sample metadata nearly always contained a de-identified subject ID, COVID-19 status, age in years and sex. Where available, HLA class I and class II types were obtained from metadata supplied by the sample provider rather than from assay-based typing.

On the study overall, not on this receptor specifically: The quantity of clinical and demographic metadata differed by source and by participant and was supplied without curation.

To note about this clone: Its antigen is currently not known. The record has no base qualities; no much larger clone is one base away.

TCRbeta CDR3 regions were amplified from genomic DNA by means of the immunoSEQ Assay, a bias-controlled multiplex PCR. Turning to the authors' computational methods: The number of nucleated cells in each sample was estimated by amplification of reference gene primers within the assay. To quantify the absolute abundance of each unique TCRbeta CDR3 rearrangement, sequence reads were collapsed and filtered. For each sample, productive Simpson clonality was calculated by taking the square root of Simpson's diversity index across productive rearrangements. TCRdb stores this immuneACCESS table with in-frame sequences only. Part of the clones is absent; in the studies checked, under half of the shortfall reflects unresolved V genes, and no reason is known for the rest. That table gives V, J and clone size, and the DNA gave D and trimming. This sample lists fewer than 300,000 clones; less than 90% were detected once. The top ten clonotypes cover 13% of the sample.

The CDR3 measures 14 amino acids from cysteine to phenylalanine. Only the CDR3 region is kept as DNA, spanning 42 bases read in frame from base 1. The germline V gene specifies MNHEY as CDR1 and SVGAGI as CDR2. At the junction V is shortened by 7 bases and J by 2 bases; bases outside the gene matches: 3. Each collaborating institution followed its own protocols to collect whole blood in K2EDTA tubes. Collaborator samples were shipped for TCRbeta analysis as frozen whole blood, isolated PBMCs, or DNA extracted from either sample type. The source is a human donor in a cohort sampled during active COVID-19. Source material: peripheral blood. The chain is assembled from TRBV6-5 and TRBJ2-4, with 9 bases matching TRBD1. The DNA is as follows: TGTGCCAGCAAGGACAGGGGAACCAAAAACATTCAGTACTTC. Translated, it gives CASKDRGTKNIQYF.